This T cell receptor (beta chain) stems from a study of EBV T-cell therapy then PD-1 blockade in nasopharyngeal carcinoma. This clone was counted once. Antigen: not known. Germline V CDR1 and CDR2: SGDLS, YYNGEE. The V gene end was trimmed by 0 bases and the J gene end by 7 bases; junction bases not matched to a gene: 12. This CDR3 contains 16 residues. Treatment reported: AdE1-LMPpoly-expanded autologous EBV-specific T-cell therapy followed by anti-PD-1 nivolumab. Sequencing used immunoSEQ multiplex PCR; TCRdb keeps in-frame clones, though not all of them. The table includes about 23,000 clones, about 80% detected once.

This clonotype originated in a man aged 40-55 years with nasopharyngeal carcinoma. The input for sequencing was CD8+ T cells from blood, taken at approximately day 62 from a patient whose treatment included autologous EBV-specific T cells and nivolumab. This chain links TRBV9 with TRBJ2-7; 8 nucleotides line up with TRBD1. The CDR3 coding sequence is TGTGCCAGCAGCGTAGCAGGGGGGACAGGTATAAGGGAGCAGTACTTC. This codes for CASSVAGGTGIREQYF.